This TCR beta chain was sequenced in a study of human T cells and chemical hapten exposure. Whole-study context: Patients had diphenylcyclopropenone applied to the scalp weekly throughout the roughly 23-week study.

Germline CDR1 is LGHDT and CDR2 is YNNKEL (reference sequence). The ends were cut back, 2 bases at V and 5 bases at J, with 4 bases in the middle. The CDR3 extends over 12 amino acids. Each CDR3 protein is one row after TCRdb ran MiXCR on the RACE reads. The table includes 250,000 or so distinct CDR3 sequences, about 9% detected once. General study results and limits: High-frequency TCRs, those above 1 in 1000, stayed the same after DPC sensitization.

This clonotype was picked up one time. Its target is unknown. As for time point: pre-sensitization, week 0. Specified treatment: therapeutic diphenylcyclopropenone sensitization with weekly scalp DPC. This sequence joins TRBV3-1 and TRBJ1-5; D not resolved. This clonotype originated in a woman between 35 and 50 years old with alopecia areata. Some clones in this sample may be carry-over from other donors' samples. Sequencing used whole blood, obtained in connection with sensitization to the hapten diphenylcyclopropenone (DPC). CDR3 sequence (DNA): TGTGCCAGCAGCCAATTGGATCAGCCCCAGCATTTT. Residues: CASSQLDQPQHF.